Detailed here is one T cell receptor beta chain. The data are from a study of blood T cell repertoires in COVID-19. J gave up 4 bases and V 6 bases, and 11 bases lay outside the gene matches. Germline CDR1 SEHNR, CDR2 FQNEAQ (reference sequence). This CDR3 spans 15 amino acids. The table came from immunoSEQ multiplex PCR; TCRdb's copy has only in-frame clones and leaves some out. Of some 48,000 clones detected, 89% appear once; the ten largest clones hold roughly 2.2%. The chain uses TRBV7-9 and TRBJ2-5, with TRBD1 matching 7 bases. The receptor was derived from a human donor in a cohort sampled during active COVID-19. The source material was peripheral blood. The CDR3 region is CASSPPGDRLETQYF. The DNA of the CDR3 is TGTGCCAGCAGTCCCCCTGGGGACAGACTAGAGACCCAGTACTTC.